This TCR beta chain was sequenced during a study of blood T cell repertoires in COVID-19. Some clones are missing from TCRdb's copy, which holds only in-frame ones; the method was immunoSEQ multiplex PCR. The table lists roughly 190,000 clones, 82% of them singletons. Germline CDR1 and CDR2: KGHSH and LQKENI. This CDR3 is 14 amino acids long. V lost 1 base and J lost 4, with 8 bases in between. Sequencing input: peripheral blood. The TCR sequence derives from a woman aged 55-75 years with COVID-19, enrolled during active disease. The genes are TRBV18 and TRBJ1-5; D is unresolved. CDR3 bases: TGTGCCAGCTCACCACAAGCGGGAAATCAGCCCCAGCATTTT. It translates to CASSPQAGNQPQHF.